Listed below are T cell receptor beta chains from one sample, sequenced in a study of shared clonotypes between healthy human individuals. Method: immunoSEQ multiplex PCR; TCRdb's copy keeps in-frame clones and lacks some. The sample includes approximately 1,000,000 clones, about 84% of them seen just once. The sample taken for sequencing was memory CD4+ T cells from PBMCs. These receptors were obtained from a man between 18 and 35 years old in good health. Some clones in this sample may be carry-over from other donors' samples. CDR3s include the opening cysteine and the closing phenylalanine or tryptophan. Each record gives: CDR3 length, V gene, clone size, J gene, D gene, CDR3 protein, CDR3 DNA. A D gene is named only where the DNA matches it firmly. The size field is filled for only some rows; it gives once, few, many or a size class.

16	TRBV7-2	NA	TRBJ2-3	NA	CASSLNTGAGTDTQYF	TGTGCCAGCAGCTTAAACACGGGAGCGGGCACAGATACGCAGTATTTT
15	TRBV5-6	once	TRBJ2-3	TRBD2	CASSLNRDYTDTQYF	TGTGCCAGCAGCCTTAACCGGGACTACACAGATACGCAGTATTTT
14	TRBV27	NA	TRBJ2-6	NA	CASRPSSGANVLTF	TGTGCCAGCCGTCCCAGCTCTGGGGCCAACGTCCTGACTTTC
15	TRBV28	once	TRBJ1-2	NA	CASSSLNPENYGYTF	TGTGCCAGCAGTTCCCTCAACCCGGAGAACTATGGCTACACCTTC
16	TRBV5-6	NA	TRBJ1-2	TRBD1	CASSQEGGQDVYGYTF	TGTGCCAGCAGCCAGGAGGGTGGACAGGACGTCTATGGCTACACCTTC
17	TRBV27	once	TRBJ2-3	TRBD2	CASSLLSGRAFGDTQYF	TGTGCCAGCAGTCTCCTAAGCGGGAGGGCGTTCGGAGATACGCAGTATTTT
12	TRBV7-2	few	TRBJ1-1	NA	CASSLAWTEAFF	TGTGCCAGCAGCTTGGCGTGGACTGAAGCTTTCTTT
14	TRBV11-2	NA	TRBJ1-4	NA	CASSLGLTNEKLFF	TGTGCCAGCAGCTTGGGGTTGACTAATGAAAAACTGTTTTTT
14	TRBV5-1	many	TRBJ2-7	NA	CASSLQGTGDEQYF	TGCGCCAGCAGCTTACAGGGGACTGGGGACGAGCAGTACTTC
14	TRBV28	NA	TRBJ1-2	NA	CASTRPGAAYGYTF	TGTGCCAGCACCCGGCCGGGGGCGGCCTATGGCTACACCTTC
14	TRBV7-6	NA	TRBJ2-3	NA	CASSLVASRDTQYF	TGTGCCAGCAGCTTAGTGGCCTCGAGAGATACGCAGTATTTT
15	TRBV2	NA	TRBJ2-1	TRBD2	CASSELAGVLWEQFF	TGTGCCAGCAGTGAACTAGCGGGAGTCCTTTGGGAGCAGTTCTTC
16	TRBV2	few	TRBJ1-5	TRBD1	CASRSTPGQGYQPQHF	TGTGCCAGCAGATCTACGCCGGGACAGGGGTATCAGCCCCAGCATTTT
14	TRBV28	NA	TRBJ1-2	TRBD1	CASSSQGAYYGYTF	TGTGCCAGCAGTTCTCAGGGGGCCTACTATGGCTACACCTTC
15	TRBV21-1	NA	TRBJ2-1	NA	CASTVLGKLYNEQFF	TGTGCCAGCACCGTCCTGGGGAAACTCTACAATGAGCAGTTCTTC
16	TRBV15	NA	TRBJ2-1	TRBD1	CATSRYRGISYNEQFF	TGTGCCACCAGCAGATACAGGGGTATCTCCTACAATGAGCAGTTCTTC
11	TRBV28	NA	TRBJ1-2	NA	CASTTENGYTF	TGTGCCAGCACTACAGAGAATGGCTACACCTTC
15	TRBV11-2	once	TRBJ2-7	NA	CASSLGGRNYHEQYF	TGTGCCAGCAGCTTAGGTGGTAGGAACTACCACGAGCAGTACTTC
14	TRBV11-2	NA	TRBJ2-7	NA	CASSSQDGAYEQYF	TGTGCCAGCAGCTCACAAGACGGAGCCTACGAGCAGTACTTC
13	TRBV6-6	NA	TRBJ1-5	NA	CASRQGRNQPQHF	TGTGCCAGCAGACAGGGACGCAATCAGCCCCAGCATTTT
16	TRBV4-3	NA	TRBJ2-1	TRBD2	CASSRGLAGGNNEQFF	TGCGCCAGCAGCCGGGGACTAGCGGGAGGGAACAATGAGCAGTTCTTC
13	TRBV5-1	NA	TRBJ2-7	NA	CASSRGTGHEQYF	TGCGCCAGCAGCCGAGGGACGGGCCACGAGCAGTACTTC
15	TRBV5-1	NA	TRBJ2-7	TRBD1	CASSLFGTGDYEQYF	TGCGCCAGCAGCTTGTTTGGGACAGGGGACTACGAGCAGTACTTC
14	TRBV6-1	NA	TRBJ2-3	NA	CASKNSGRTDTQYF	TGTGCCAGCAAGAATAGCGGTCGCACAGATACGCAGTATTTT
15	TRBV5-4	NA	TRBJ2-1	TRBD2	CASSRTSVLNNEQFF	TGTGCCAGCAGCCGGACTAGCGTACTAAACAATGAGCAGTTCTTC
14	TRBV7-2	few	TRBJ1-5	TRBD1	CASSLGQGGQPQHF	TGTGCCAGCAGCTTAGGACAGGGAGGGCAGCCCCAGCATTTT
16	TRBV27	NA	TRBJ2-3	TRBD2	CASKLLAGGSTDTQYF	TGTGCCAGCAAACTCTTAGCGGGAGGGAGCACAGATACGCAGTATTTT
15	TRBV11-2	NA	TRBJ2-1	TRBD2	CASSPRLAVNNEQFF	TGTGCCAGCAGCCCCCGACTAGCGGTTAACAATGAGCAGTTCTTC
15	TRBV5-1	few	TRBJ2-2	TRBD1	CASSRGTGDTGELFF	TGCGCCAGCAGCCGGGGGACAGGAGACACCGGGGAGCTGTTTTTT
13	TRBV11-3	NA	TRBJ2-1	NA	CASSLDREYEQFF	TGTGCCAGCAGCTTAGATCGGGAGTATGAGCAGTTCTTC
13	TRBV6-5	few	TRBJ2-5	NA	CASRGTGMGTQYF	TGTGCCAGCAGGGGGACGGGCATGGGGACCCAGTACTTC
14	TRBV7-3	NA	TRBJ2-7	TRBD2	CASSYGTSAYEQYF	TGTGCCAGCAGCTACGGGACTAGCGCGTACGAGCAGTACTTC
13	TRBV11-2	few	TRBJ1-1	TRBD1	CASSGQGATEAFF	TGTGCCAGCAGCGGACAGGGGGCCACTGAAGCTTTCTTT
16	TRBV10-1	NA	TRBJ2-3	NA	CASTGPGDVQTDTQYF	TGCGCCAGCACCGGCCCCGGGGACGTCCAGACAGATACGCAGTATTTT
16	TRBV15	NA	TRBJ1-1	NA	CATSRDNLRVGTEAFF	TGTGCCACCAGCAGAGATAATCTCCGGGTAGGGACTGAAGCTTTCTTT
16	TRBV14	few	TRBJ2-1	TRBD1	CASSQARTVDRDEQFF	TGTGCCAGCAGCCAAGCGAGAACCGTGGACAGGGATGAGCAGTTCTTC
13	TRBV29-1	NA	TRBJ2-1	TRBD2	CSVRGTSYNEQFF	TGCAGCGTTCGAGGGACTAGCTACAATGAGCAGTTCTTC
16	TRBV12-5	NA	TRBJ2-1	TRBD2	CASGSRRTSGYNEQFF	TGTGCTAGTGGATCGAGAAGGACTAGCGGATACAATGAGCAGTTCTTC
16	TRBV19	NA	TRBJ1-1	TRBD1	CASGRDRGFMNTEAFF	TGTGCCAGTGGCCGGGACAGGGGGTTCATGAACACTGAAGCTTTCTTT
16	TRBV5-1	NA	TRBJ1-3	NA	CASSLALGSGGNTIYF	TGCGCCAGCAGCTTGGCCCTGGGCTCGGGGGGAAACACCATATATTTT
15	TRBV14	NA	TRBJ2-5	TRBD2	CASSQPLAGGETQYF	TGTGCCAGCAGCCAACCCCTAGCGGGGGGAGAGACCCAGTACTTC
13	TRBV30	few	TRBJ1-1	NA	CAWSVSGGTEAFF	TGTGCCTGGAGTGTCTCTGGGGGGACTGAAGCTTTCTTT
14	TRBV19	NA	TRBJ1-5	NA	CASSKEGSNQPQHF	TGTGCCAGTAGTAAGGAGGGGAGCAATCAGCCCCAGCATTTT
15	TRBV5-1	NA	TRBJ2-5	TRBD1	CASSGQGAFQETQYF	TGCGCCAGCAGCGGCCAGGGGGCGTTTCAAGAGACCCAGTACTTC
14	TRBV7-3	once	TRBJ2-2	NA	CASSSRRNTGELFF	TGTGCCAGCAGCTCCAGGAGGAACACCGGGGAGCTGTTTTTT